A single sample is the source of the 29 T cell receptor beta chains below, sequenced in a study of OX40 agonist ivuxolimab in advanced cancers. Assay: immunoSEQ multiplex PCR; the TCRdb copy retains only in-frame clones and omits some. The sample consists of tens of thousands of clones, about nine tenths of them appearing once. The source was CD4+ or CD8+ T cells sorted from blood, collected in a trial of the OX40 agonist ivuxolimab. Source of these receptors: an adult with an advanced solid tumor such as melanoma, head and neck, liver or kidney cancer.

The chain links TRBV5-1 to TRBJ1-4; D is uncertain. The CDR3 runs 15 residues. V lost 0 bases and J 4 bases, leaving 10 bases between the germline ends. CDR1 and CDR2 (germline): SGHRS, YFSETQ. The DNA of the CDR3 is TGCGCCAGCAGCTTGGTAGGAGGAGGTAATGAAAAACTGTTTTTT. Protein sequence: CASSLVGGGNEKLFF.

The J gene is TRBJ2-7, the V gene TRBV28, with D possibly matching TRBD1 (7 bases). The germline V gene encodes CDR1 MDHEN and CDR2 SYDVKM. V lost 4 bases to trimming and J lost 0 bases, with 16 bases between them. The CDR3 extends over 16 amino acids. The CDR3 protein is CASSSEGQTYSYEQYF. In DNA, the CDR3 is TGTGCCAGCAGTTCGGAGGGACAGACCTACTCCTACGAGCAGTACTTC.

The chain has TRBV2 and TRBJ2-7; maybe TRBD2 (6 bases). The CDR3 loop spans 13 amino acids. Trimming cost V 6 bases and J 3 bases, with 12 bases left between them. CDR1 and CDR2 (germline): SNHLY, FYNNEI. CDR3 bases: TGTGCCAGCAGCGGAGGGGTTTACTACGAGCAGTACTTC. This translates into CASSGGVYYEQYF.

V gene TRBV4-1 combines with J gene TRBJ2-3; 14 positions match TRBD2. V was pared by 4 bases and J by 4 bases, with 4 bases of the junction left unmatched. The CDR3 is made up of 16 amino acids. Germline assignment: CDR1 MGHRA and CDR2 YSYEKL. The CDR3 spells CASSLGTSGSSDTQYF. CDR3 DNA sequence: TGCGCCAGCAGCCTTGGGACTAGCGGGAGCTCAGATACGCAGTATTTT.

The chain employs TRBV7-6 and TRBJ2-5, with D unresolved. The germline V gene has CDR1 SGHVS and CDR2 FNYEAQ. The CDR3 sequence is 14 residues long. With 4 bases removed from V and 2 bases from J, the gap between germline ends came to 11 bases. CDR3 residues: CASSYSTPQETQYF. Here the CDR3 DNA reads TGTGCCAGCAGCTACTCGACTCCTCAAGAGACCCAGTACTTC.

V and J are TRBV10-3 and TRBJ2-1; 11 nucleotides align to TRBD2. V shed 4 bases, J shed 3 bases, and the junction held 14 bases outside the gene matches. The CDR3 is made up of 19 amino acids. Per the germline V gene, CDR1 is ENHRY and CDR2 is SYGVKD. Here the CDR3 DNA reads TGTGCCATCAGTGGTACTTTAGCGGGAGGGCCCGAAGTCTACAATGAGCAGTTCTTC. It is translated as CAISGTLAGGPEVYNEQFF.

This clone was picked up a small number of times. J is TRBJ1-2 and V is TRBV11-3, with D possibly TRBD1 on 5 matching bases. Germline CDR1 is SGHNT and CDR2 is YENEEA. The germline V and J ends were trimmed by 8 bases and 6 bases, with 10 bases remaining between them. The CDR3 is made up of 11 amino acids. The CDR3 here is CASGGMDGYTF. The CDR3 bases are TGTGCCAGCGGGGGTATGGATGGCTACACCTTC.

This chain connects TRBV15 to TRBJ2-1; TRBD2 aligns across 9 bases. This CDR3 has 16 amino acids. J gave up 8 bases and V 4 bases, and 12 bases lay outside the gene matches. Germline assignment: CDR1 LNHNV and CDR2 YYDKDF (reference sequence). CDR3 nucleotide sequence: TGTGCCACCAGCACTCGACTAGCGGCAGGTCGGGATGAGCAGTTCTTC. Translated: CATSTRLAAGRDEQFF. The whole variable domain, filled in from reference TRBV15 and TRBJ2-1, reads DAMVIQNPRYQVTQFGKPVTLSCSQTLNHNVMYWYQQKSSQAPKLLFHYYDKDFNNEADTPDNFQSRRPNTSFCFLDIRSPGLGDTAMYLCATSTRLAAGRDEQFFGPGTRLTVL.

The CDR3 loop is CASSVAFLAANTGELFF. The CDR3 DNA sequence: TGTGCCAGCAGCGTAGCTTTCCTAGCAGCGAACACCGGGGAGCTGTTTTTT. V and J are TRBV9 and TRBJ2-2; weak D call: TRBD2 (5 bases). The V gene's germline CDR1 is SGDLS and CDR2 YYNGEE. Deletions cut 0 bases from V and 0 bases from J, with 12 bases between. The CDR3 spans 17 residues.

This rearrangement joins TRBV7-2 to TRBJ2-1; 11 bases are a match to TRBD2. The CDR3 totals 17 residues. After removal of 5 bases from V and 5 bases from J, the junction contained 11 bases not matched to a gene. Germline assignment: CDR1 SGHTA and CDR2 FQGNSA. DNA for the CDR3: TGTGCCAGCAGCCATCAGGGAGGGACTAGCGGCCACAATGAGCAGTTCTTC. This sequence encodes CASSHQGGTSGHNEQFF.

This rearrangement joins TRBV29-1 to TRBJ2-1, with no clear D. Deletions cut 3 bases from V and 1 base from J, with 4 bases between. This CDR3 has 12 amino acids. Germline V gives CDR1 SQVTM, CDR2 ANQGSEA. The CDR3: CSVDRSYNEQFF. The CDR3 DNA reads as TGCAGCGTTGATCGGTCCTACAATGAGCAGTTCTTC.

The chain links TRBV4-3 to TRBJ2-1; D tentatively reads TRBD1 or TRBD2 (5 bases each). This CDR3 spans 15 amino acids. V dropped 5 bases and J dropped 3 bases, with 14 bases sitting between them. CDR1 and CDR2 from the germline V gene are LGHNA and YSLEER. CDR3 protein: CASSATGGDYNEQFF. CDR3 bases: TGCGCCAGCAGCGCAACAGGAGGAGACTACAATGAGCAGTTCTTC.

The V and J genes are TRBV5-6 and TRBJ2-2, with D possibly being TRBD2 (6 bases). Germline loops: CDR1 SGHDT, CDR2 YYEEEE. V lost 0 bases and J 1 base, leaving 10 bases between the germline ends. CDR3 length: 16 amino acids. CDR3 sequence (DNA): TGTGCCAGCAGCTTGGCTGCGCGGGAGAACACCGGGGAGCTGTTTTTT. It is translated as CASSLAARENTGELFF.

The CDR3 nucleotides are TGCGCCAGCAGCCAACAAAACATGGAGAACACTGAAGCTTTCTTT. The encoded protein is CASSQQNMENTEAFF. The gene calls are TRBV4-1 and TRBJ1-1; no definite D call. Germline V lookup: CDR1 MGHRA, CDR2 YSYEKL. The CDR3 is made up of 15 amino acids. The ends were cut back, 2 bases at V and 1 base at J, with 11 bases in the middle.

The V call is TRBV2, the J call TRBJ2-4; a possible D gene is TRBD1 (6 bases). The CDR3 has 15 amino acids. Germline CDR1 is SNHLY and CDR2 is FYNNEI. The V gene lost 8 bases and the J gene lost 5 bases, with 19 bases spanning the gap. CDR3 protein: CASGALEGGENIQYF. The CDR3 nucleotides read TGTGCCAGCGGCGCCCTCGAAGGGGGTGAAAACATTCAGTACTTC. Combining the CDR3 with reference TRBV2 and TRBJ2-4 gives the whole variable domain EPEVTQTPSHQVTQMGQEVILRCVPISNHLYFYWYRQILGQKVEFLVSFYNNEISEKSEIFDDQFSVERPDGSNFTLKIRSTKLEDSAMYFCASGALEGGENIQYFGAGTRLSVL.

The V and J genes are TRBV9 and TRBJ1-1; 9 bases are shared with TRBD1. Germline CDR1 and CDR2: SGDLS and YYNGEE. V dropped 3 bases and J dropped 7; count of bases not matched to a gene: 7. The CDR3 runs to 14 residues. In DNA form, the CDR3 reads TGTGCCAGCAGCGCTGGGACAGGGACCTTTGAAGCTTTCTTT. It codes for CASSAGTGTFEAFF.

The chain is built from TRBV11-2 and TRBJ2-3, with D unresolved. Germline CDR1 is SGHAT and CDR2 is FQNNGV. This CDR3 contains 15 residues. V lost 1 base to trimming and J lost 1 base, with 9 bases between them. The CDR3 region has the DNA TGTGCCAGCAGCTTAGGTGGGTGGGGCACAGATACGCAGTATTTT. It encodes CASSLGGWGTDTQYF.

This clone was seen more than once but under ten times. CDR3 in DNA: TGCGCCAGCAGCCAAGGTACAGCCCTCACCGGGGAGCTGTTTTTT. Amino acid sequence: CASSQGTALTGELFF. The chain recombines TRBV4-3 with TRBJ2-2; D gene unclear. The CDR3 spans 15 residues. Deletions cut 1 base from V and 4 bases from J, with 10 bases between. Germline lookup yields CDR1 LGHNA and CDR2 YSLEER.

V gene TRBV10-2 combines with J gene TRBJ2-5, with 10 bases identical to TRBD2. J gave up 6 bases and V 8 bases, and 6 bases lay outside the gene matches. CDR3 size: 13 residues. CDR1 is WSHSY, CDR2 SAAADI, per germline. CDR3: CASLELAGKTQYF. DNA of the CDR3: TGCGCCAGCCTCGAACTAGCGGGGAAGACCCAGTACTTC.

This clone is a singleton in its sample. V and J are TRBV7-9 and TRBJ1-5; 12 bases fit TRBD1. The germline V gene has CDR1 SEHNR and CDR2 FQNEAQ (reference sequence). The trim removed 5 bases at V and 2 bases at J, leaving 7 bases unmatched. The CDR3 is 17 amino acids. The CDR3 sequence: CASSLSGTGGGNQPQHF. The CDR3 bases are TGTGCCAGCAGCCTTAGTGGGACAGGGGGCGGCAATCAGCCCCAGCATTTT.

The chain combines TRBV19 with TRBJ2-3; 10 nucleotides align to TRBD2. Germline V CDR1 and CDR2: LNHDA, SQIVND (reference sequence). J lost 6 bases, V lost 4 bases, and 4 bases had no gene match. This CDR3 has 14 amino acids. The CDR3 here is CASSRLAGADTQYF. Written as DNA, the CDR3 is TGTGCCAGTAGTAGACTAGCGGGTGCTGATACGCAGTATTTT.

This chain uses TRBV19 with TRBJ2-7, with TRBD2 matching over 7 bases. Germline CDR1 reads LNHDA; CDR2 reads SQIVND (reference sequence). The junction had 7 bases not matched to a gene; V was cut back by 3 bases and J by 2 bases. CDR3 length equals 15 residues. DNA of the CDR3: TGTGCCAGTAGTATTGTCGGGAGGCTCCCCTACGAGCAGTACTTC. Encoded protein: CASSIVGRLPYEQYF.

The chain employs TRBV5-5 and TRBJ2-1; perhaps TRBD2 as D (6 bases). V was trimmed by 2 bases and J by 7 bases, leaving 13 bases between them. Germline V gene sequence: CDR1 SGHKS, CDR2 YYEKEE (reference sequence). The CDR3 is made up of 14 amino acids. This CDR3 reads CASSLGGLGNEQFF. CDR3 nucleotide sequence: TGTGCCAGCAGCTTAGGAGGGTTGGGGAATGAGCAGTTCTTC.

The V gene is TRBV7-9, the J gene TRBJ1-4; 10 bases fit TRBD1. CDR3 length: 16 residues. CDR1 and CDR2 from the germline V gene are SEHNR and FQNEAQ (reference sequence). Trimming at V came to 2 bases and at J to 7 bases, leaving 7 bases not matched to a gene. Here the CDR3 reads CASSLPSDRGGEKLFF. CDR3 DNA sequence: TGTGCCAGCAGCTTACCCTCGGACAGGGGGGGTGAAAAACTGTTTTTT.

The CDR3 region is CASSTRTTQIYNEQFF. For the CDR3, the DNA is TGCGCCAGCAGCACAAGGACTACTCAGATTTACAATGAGCAGTTCTTC. The chain has TRBV4-1 and TRBJ2-1; weak D call: TRBD2 (6 bases). Trimming removed 5 bases from V and 4 bases from J, with 18 bases in between. Looked up from germline, CDR1 is MGHRA and CDR2 is YSYEKL. The CDR3 spans 16 residues.

The chain employs TRBV10-3 and TRBJ2-3; D possibly corresponds to TRBD2 (6 bases). The germline gives CDR1 ENHRY, CDR2 SYGVKD. The V end lost 2 bases, the J end lost 6 bases, and 6 bases lay between the germline ends. The CDR3 length is 12 residues. The CDR3 DNA sequence: TGTGCCATCAGTGAGGGAGGGGATACGCAGTATTTT. Encoded protein: CAISEGGDTQYF.

The V call is TRBV7-8, the J call TRBJ2-1, with D tentatively TRBD2 (5 bases). CDR1 and CDR2 from the germline V gene are SGHVS and FQNEAQ. Trimming cost V 0 bases and J 7 bases, with 13 bases left between them. The CDR3 is 15 residues long. Here the CDR3 reads CASSLAGATGNEQFF. CDR3 in DNA: TGTGCCAGCAGCTTAGCGGGAGCAACCGGGAATGAGCAGTTCTTC.

The chain recombines TRBV18 with TRBJ1-3; 7 bases are shared with TRBD1. Losses at the gene ends were 4 bases for V and 0 bases for J; bases not matched to a gene: 3. Looked up from germline, CDR1 is KGHSH and CDR2 is LQKENI. CDR3 length equals 15 residues. CDR3 sequence reads: CASSLGTASGNTIYF. Written as DNA, the CDR3 is TGTGCCAGCTCACTCGGGACAGCCTCTGGAAACACCATATATTTT.

The sample holds a few counts of this clone. The chain couples TRBV7-9 to TRBJ2-7, with 11 bases matching TRBD2. V was pared by 5 bases and J by 2 bases, with 14 bases of the junction left unmatched. The CDR3 has 18 amino acids. Germline CDR1 SEHNR, CDR2 FQNEAQ (reference sequence). The CDR3 loop is CASSTLAGEANGPYEQYF. The CDR3 DNA follows: TGTGCCAGCAGCACACTAGCGGGAGAGGCAAATGGCCCCTACGAGCAGTACTTC.